One sample yielded the 28 T cell receptor beta chains listed below, sequenced in a study of T cell responses to AZD1222 COVID-19 vaccine. Sequencing used immunoSEQ multiplex PCR; TCRdb keeps in-frame clones, though not all of them. The table has fewer than 90,000 clones, about nine tenths seen once. The sequences come from peripheral blood, collected 28 days after the second AZD1222 dose. These receptor sequences come from an adult who received the AZD1222 COVID-19 vaccine.

The chain carries TRBV6-6 and TRBJ1-5, with unresolved D. This CDR3 spans 11 amino acids. Trimming left V 5 bases short and J 6 bases short, with 5 bases between. The V gene's germline CDR1 is MNHNY and CDR2 SVGAGI (reference sequence). CDR3: CASSQAQPQHF. As DNA, the CDR3 is TGTGCCAGCAGTCAGGCTCAGCCCCAGCATTTT.

This clone appeared once. This chain joins TRBV2 and TRBJ1-1; D is perhaps TRBD1 (5 bases). This CDR3 has 12 amino acids. V was cut by 10 bases and J by 4 bases, with 13 bases left in between. Germline CDR1 is SNHLY and CDR2 is FYNNEI. The CDR3 protein is CATDSPSTEAFF. The CDR3 DNA follows: TGTGCCACCGACAGTCCGTCCACTGAAGCTTTCTTT.

V gene TRBV6-4 combines with J gene TRBJ2-3; D may correspond to TRBD1 or TRBD2 (6 bases each). The CDR3 runs 15 residues. Germline V gene lookup returns CDR1 MRHNA and CDR2 SNTAGT. Deletions cut 6 bases from V and 1 base from J, with 14 bases between. The DNA for the CDR3 is TGTGCCAGCAGCGCCGAGGGGGGAGGCACAGATACGCAGTATTTT. Translated: CASSAEGGGTDTQYF.

V and J are TRBV5-1 and TRBJ2-1; no clear D gene. Germline V gives CDR1 SGHRS, CDR2 YFSETQ. With 0 bases removed from V and 8 bases from J, the gap between germline ends came to 9 bases. The length of the CDR3 is 13 residues. DNA of the CDR3: TGCGCCAGCAGCTTGGAACAGAGGTATGAGCAGTTCTTC. The encoded protein is CASSLEQRYEQFF. Variable domain in full (rest from reference TRBV5-1 and TRBJ2-1): KAGVTQTPRYLIKTRGQQVTLSCSPISGHRSVSWYQQTPGQGLQFLFEYFSETQRNKGNFPGRFSGRQFSNSRSEMNVSTLELGDSALYLCASSLEQRYEQFFGPGTRLTVL.

The genes are TRBV6-5 and TRBJ1-2, with 11 nucleotides matching TRBD1. V trimming: 6 bases; J trimming: 4 bases; junction bases outside the gene matches: 7. Germline values: CDR1 MNHEY, CDR2 SVGAGI. The CDR3 runs 15 residues. The chain's CDR3 is CASSDGTGGIYGYTF. CDR3 DNA: TGTGCCAGCAGCGACGGGACAGGGGGAATCTATGGCTACACCTTC.

The chain employs TRBV6-5 and TRBJ2-3; D unclear. Germline loops: CDR1 MNHEY, CDR2 SVGAGI. The ends were cut back, 6 bases at V and 0 bases at J, with 10 bases in the middle. The CDR3 has 14 residues. This chain's CDR3 is CASSLDGSTDTQYF. CDR3 coding DNA: TGTGCCAGCAGCCTGGACGGGAGCACAGATACGCAGTATTTT.

The rearrangement uses TRBV5-1 and TRBJ2-2; 9 nucleotides align to TRBD1. Germline lookup yields CDR1 SGHRS and CDR2 YFSETQ. CDR3 size: 16 residues. V lost 4 bases, J lost 3 bases, and 7 bases stayed unmatched. The CDR3 reads CASSTGQGPYTGELFF. CDR3 bases: TGCGCCAGCAGCACCGGACAGGGGCCGTACACCGGGGAGCTGTTTTTT.

The rearrangement joins TRBV5-1 to TRBJ1-2, with D possibly matching TRBD1 (5 bases). V was pared by 5 bases and J by 8 bases, with 10 bases between. The CDR3 loop spans 11 amino acids. CDR1 and CDR2 (germline): SGHRS, YFSETQ. CDR3 coding DNA: TGCGCCAGCAGGGGGGAGAGCGGCTACACCTTC. Its protein is CASRGESGYTF.

The rearrangement uses TRBV7-2 and TRBJ1-6; D unclear. V was pared by 1 base and J by 9 bases, with 16 bases between. CDR1 is SGHTA and CDR2 is FQGNSA in the germline V gene. The CDR3 is 16 residues long. CDR3 sequence reads: CASSLGLERGVSPLHF. CDR3 nucleotide sequence: TGTGCCAGCAGCTTAGGGCTAGAGAGAGGAGTTTCACCCCTCCACTTT.

CDR3 nucleotide sequence: TGTGCCAGCAGTTCCTTGGCGGGGTCGACTGAGCAGTTCTTC. It specifies CASSSLAGSTEQFF. The V call is TRBV28, the J call TRBJ2-1; possibly TRBD2 for D (6 bases). The CDR3 is made up of 14 amino acids. CDR1 and CDR2 from the germline V gene are MDHEN and SYDVKM. V was trimmed by 4 bases and J by 9 bases, leaving 16 bases between them.

J is TRBJ2-1 and V is TRBV4-2; 9 bases line up with TRBD2. Germline V lookup: CDR1 LGHNA, CDR2 YNFKEQ. This CDR3 contains 14 residues. V lost 8 bases to trimming and J lost 5 bases; unmatched junction nucleotides: 7. The CDR3 loop is CASRWASGNNEQFF. In DNA, the CDR3 is TGTGCCAGCCGTTGGGCTAGCGGGAACAATGAGCAGTTCTTC.

This chain links TRBV5-6 with TRBJ1-1, with 7 bases that match TRBD1. CDR3 length: 15 amino acids. Trimming removed 4 bases from V and 0 bases from J; junction bases left unmatched: 6. Germline V gives CDR1 SGHDT, CDR2 YYEEEE. The CDR3, as DNA: TGTGCCAGCAGCACCCTAGACAGGGTGAACACTGAAGCTTTCTTT. It specifies CASSTLDRVNTEAFF.

The chain combines TRBV7-2 with TRBJ2-3; D gene ambiguous. The CDR3 length is 13 residues. From germline, CDR1 is SGHTA and CDR2 FQGNSA. Between the trimmed V and J ends, which lost 8 bases and 1 base, there was a span of 10 bases. CDR3 residues: CASGYLGTDTQYF. The CDR3 DNA reads as TGTGCCAGCGGATACTTAGGCACAGATACGCAGTATTTT.

The chain uses TRBV7-2 and TRBJ2-7; tentatively, D is TRBD2 (6 bases). V was clipped by 1 base and J by 2 bases, with 12 bases between them. CDR1 is SGHTA, CDR2 FQGNSA, per germline. This CDR3 region has 15 residues. The CDR3 coding sequence is TGTGCCAGCAGCTTAGGGGGACTGATCGCCTACGAGCAGTACTTC. Protein: CASSLGGLIAYEQYF.

This chain uses TRBV7-2 with TRBJ1-5, with a tentative D call TRBD1 (5 bases). Trimming pared 3 bases from V and 4 bases from J, leaving 7 bases between. The CDR3 extends over 13 amino acids. Germline CDR1 and CDR2: SGHTA and FQGNSA. The DNA for the CDR3 is TGTGCCAGCAGCTTGACAGTTAATCAGCCCCAGCATTTT. It encodes CASSLTVNQPQHF.

CDR3 coding DNA: TGCAGCGGAAAAATCGACGGTAACTATGGCTACACCTTC. Its translation is CSGKIDGNYGYTF. V and J are TRBV29-1 and TRBJ1-2; D is unresolved. Deletions cut 7 bases from V and 1 base from J, with 13 bases between. The CDR3 has 13 residues. Per the germline V gene, CDR1 is SQVTM and CDR2 is ANQGSEA.

This rearrangement joins TRBV27 to TRBJ1-6, with a tentative D call TRBD1 (6 bases). The V gene lost 3 bases and the J gene lost 4 bases, with 10 bases spanning the gap. The CDR3 spans 15 residues. Per the germline V gene, CDR1 is MNHEY and CDR2 is SMNVEV (reference sequence). In DNA, the CDR3 is TGTGCCAGCAGTTTGTCGACAGGATATAATTCACCCCTCCACTTT. This gives the protein CASSLSTGYNSPLHF.

The V call is TRBV6-5, the J call TRBJ1-5, with 8 bases lining up with TRBD1. V was clipped by 3 bases and J by 0 bases; unmatched bases: 1. The CDR3 contains 15 residues. The V gene's germline CDR1 is MNHEY and CDR2 SVGAGI. Written as DNA, the CDR3 is TGTGCCAGCAGTTATGACAGGGGTAGCAATCAGCCCCAGCATTTT. Translated: CASSYDRGSNQPQHF.

V and J are TRBV29-1 and TRBJ1-1; the D is unclear. The CDR3 is 12 residues long. V lost 3 bases to trimming and J lost 2 bases, with 7 bases between them. The germline CDR1 and CDR2 sequences are SQVTM and ANQGSEA. The CDR3 DNA is TGCAGCGTTGAGAGGATCAACACTGAAGCTTTCTTT. This translates into CSVERINTEAFF.

The rearrangement uses TRBV18 and TRBJ1-5, with D tentatively TRBD1 (5 bases). V dropped 3 bases and J dropped 1 base, with 10 bases sitting between them. Germline-derived CDR1 and CDR2 are KGHSH and LQKENI. The CDR3 is made up of 15 amino acids. CDR3 DNA sequence: TGTGCCAGCTCACCTACTGACAGAAGCAATCAGCCCCAGCATTTT. Its protein product is CASSPTDRSNQPQHF.

The chain employs TRBV9 and TRBJ2-3; no clear D. The germline gives CDR1 SGDLS, CDR2 YYNGEE. V was pared by 1 base and J by 6 bases, with 6 bases between. The CDR3 length is 12 residues. The CDR3 coding sequence is TGTGCCAGCAGCGTATACGGGGATACGCAGTATTTT. Amino acids: CASSVYGDTQYF.

The chain employs TRBV28 and TRBJ1-1; tentatively, D is TRBD1 (5 bases). V shed 3 bases and J shed 4 bases, with 12 bases lying between them. Germline V gene sequence: CDR1 MDHEN, CDR2 SYDVKM. CDR3 length: 14 amino acids. CDR3 in amino acids: CASSFPGMSTEAFF. The CDR3 DNA sequence: TGTGCCAGCAGTTTCCCAGGGATGAGCACTGAAGCTTTCTTT.

This clone has just a few counts. The chain combines TRBV7-2 with TRBJ1-5, with unresolved D. V shed 0 bases and J shed 3 bases, with 6 bases lying between them. Per the germline V gene, CDR1 is SGHTA and CDR2 is FQGNSA. The CDR3 runs to 14 residues. The CDR3 reads CASSLAGPNQPQHF. CDR3 bases: TGTGCCAGCAGCTTAGCAGGTCCCAATCAGCCCCAGCATTTT. Variable domain in full (rest from reference TRBV7-2 and TRBJ1-5): GAGVSQSPSNKVTEKGKDVELRCDPISGHTALYWYRQSLGQGLEFLIYFQGNSAPDKSGLPSDRFSAERTGGSVSTLTIQRTQQEDSAVYLCASSLAGPNQPQHFGDGTRLSIL.

The chain uses TRBV3-1 (or the pseudogene TRBV3-2) and TRBJ2-1; 9 bases line up with TRBD2. V dropped 2 bases and J dropped 7; count of bases not matched to a gene: 12. The CDR3 covers 17 residues. The germline gives CDR1 LGHDT, CDR2 YNNKEL (reference sequence). CDR3 loop: CASSQSSGTRGRNEQFF. The CDR3 DNA sequence: TGTGCCAGCAGCCAATCTAGCGGGACAAGAGGTAGAAATGAGCAGTTCTTC.

The chain joins TRBV6-5 to TRBJ2-1; 9 positions agree with TRBD2. The junction had 11 bases not matched to a gene; V was cut back by 8 bases and J by 6 bases. Germline CDR1 is MNHEY and CDR2 is SVGAGI. The CDR3 runs to 15 residues. CDR3 DNA: TGTGCCAGCCCCCACCCCCCTAGCGGGGCCAATGAGCAGTTCTTC. Its translation: CASPHPPSGANEQFF.

The chain has TRBV30 and TRBJ2-2, with no clear D. The CDR3 extends over 14 amino acids. Germline CDR1 and CDR2: GTSNPN and SVGIG (reference sequence). With 4 bases removed from V and 1 base from J, the gap between germline ends came to 10 bases. CDR3 protein: CAWNRNLNTGELFF. In nucleotides, the CDR3 is TGTGCCTGGAATCGGAATTTGAACACCGGGGAGCTGTTTTTT.

The chain employs TRBV11-2 and TRBJ1-2, with TRBD1 matching 8 bases. The trim removed 1 base at V and 3 bases at J, leaving 4 bases unmatched. Germline values: CDR1 SGHAT, CDR2 FQNNGV. The CDR3 covers 15 residues. For the CDR3, the DNA is TGTGCCAGCAGCTTAGGCAGGGGGCTAGACTATGGCTACACCTTC. This gives the protein CASSLGRGLDYGYTF. The variable domain in full, with the rest retrieved from reference TRBV11-2 and TRBJ1-2, is EAGVAQSPRYKIIEKRQSVAFWCNPISGHATLYWYQQILGQGPKLLIQFQNNGVVDDSQLPKDRFSAERLKGVDSTLKIQPAKLEDSAVYLCASSLGRGLDYGYTFGSGTRLTVV.

The rearrangement joins TRBV29-1 to TRBJ1-5; D gene uncertain. Germline V CDR1 and CDR2: SQVTM, ANQGSEA. CDR3 length: 11 residues. The V end was cut by 4 bases, the J end by 9 bases, with 10 bases between. CDR3 nucleotides: TGCAGCGTTGGGCCAACCTGGCCCCAGCATTTT. This translates into CSVGPTWPQHF.